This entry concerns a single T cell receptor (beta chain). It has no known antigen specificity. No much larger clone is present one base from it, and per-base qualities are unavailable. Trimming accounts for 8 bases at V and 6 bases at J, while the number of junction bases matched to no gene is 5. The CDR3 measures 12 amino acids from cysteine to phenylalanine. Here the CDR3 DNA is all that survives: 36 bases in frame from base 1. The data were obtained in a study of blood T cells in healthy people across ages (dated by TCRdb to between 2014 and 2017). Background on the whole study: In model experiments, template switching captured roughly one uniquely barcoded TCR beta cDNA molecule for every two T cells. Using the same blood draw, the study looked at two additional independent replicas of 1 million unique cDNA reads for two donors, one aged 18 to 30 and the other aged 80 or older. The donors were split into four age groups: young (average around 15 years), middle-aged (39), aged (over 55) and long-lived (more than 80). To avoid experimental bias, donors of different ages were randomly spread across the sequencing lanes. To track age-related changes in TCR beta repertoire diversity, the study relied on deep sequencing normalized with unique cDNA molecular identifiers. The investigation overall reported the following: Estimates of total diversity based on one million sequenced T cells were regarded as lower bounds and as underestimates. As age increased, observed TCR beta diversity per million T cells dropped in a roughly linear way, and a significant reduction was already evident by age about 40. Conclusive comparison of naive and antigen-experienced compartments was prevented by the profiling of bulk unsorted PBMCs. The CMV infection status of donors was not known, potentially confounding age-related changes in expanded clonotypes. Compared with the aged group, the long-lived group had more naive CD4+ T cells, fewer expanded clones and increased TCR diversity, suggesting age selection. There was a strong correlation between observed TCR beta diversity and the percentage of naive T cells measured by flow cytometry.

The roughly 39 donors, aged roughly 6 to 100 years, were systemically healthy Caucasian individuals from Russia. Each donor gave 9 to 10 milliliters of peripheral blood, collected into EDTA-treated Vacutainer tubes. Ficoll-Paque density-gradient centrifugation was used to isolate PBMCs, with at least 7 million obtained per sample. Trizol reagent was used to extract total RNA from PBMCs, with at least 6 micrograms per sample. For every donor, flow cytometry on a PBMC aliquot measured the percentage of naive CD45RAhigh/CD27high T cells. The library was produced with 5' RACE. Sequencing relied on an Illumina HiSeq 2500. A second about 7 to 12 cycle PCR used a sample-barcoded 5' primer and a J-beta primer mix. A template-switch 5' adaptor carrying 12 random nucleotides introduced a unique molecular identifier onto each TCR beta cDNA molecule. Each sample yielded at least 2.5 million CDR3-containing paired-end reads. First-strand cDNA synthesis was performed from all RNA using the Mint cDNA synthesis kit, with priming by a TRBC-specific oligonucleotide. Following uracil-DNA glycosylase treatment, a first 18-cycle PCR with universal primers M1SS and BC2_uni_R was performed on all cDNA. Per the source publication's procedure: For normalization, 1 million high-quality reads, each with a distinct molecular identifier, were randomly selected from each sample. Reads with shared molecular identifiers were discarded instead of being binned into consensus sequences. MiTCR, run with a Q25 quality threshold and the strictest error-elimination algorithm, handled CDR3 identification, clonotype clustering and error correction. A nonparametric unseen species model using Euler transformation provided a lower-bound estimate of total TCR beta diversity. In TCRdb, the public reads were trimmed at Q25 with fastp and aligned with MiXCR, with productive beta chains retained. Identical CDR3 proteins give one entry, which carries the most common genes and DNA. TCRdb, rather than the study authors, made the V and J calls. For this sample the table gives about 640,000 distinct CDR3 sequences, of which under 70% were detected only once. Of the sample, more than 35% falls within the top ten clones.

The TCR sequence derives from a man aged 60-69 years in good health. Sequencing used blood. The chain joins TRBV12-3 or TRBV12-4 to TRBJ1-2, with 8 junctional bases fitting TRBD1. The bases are TGTGCCAGCTGGGACAGGTTCAATGGCTACACCTTC. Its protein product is CASWDRFNGYTF.